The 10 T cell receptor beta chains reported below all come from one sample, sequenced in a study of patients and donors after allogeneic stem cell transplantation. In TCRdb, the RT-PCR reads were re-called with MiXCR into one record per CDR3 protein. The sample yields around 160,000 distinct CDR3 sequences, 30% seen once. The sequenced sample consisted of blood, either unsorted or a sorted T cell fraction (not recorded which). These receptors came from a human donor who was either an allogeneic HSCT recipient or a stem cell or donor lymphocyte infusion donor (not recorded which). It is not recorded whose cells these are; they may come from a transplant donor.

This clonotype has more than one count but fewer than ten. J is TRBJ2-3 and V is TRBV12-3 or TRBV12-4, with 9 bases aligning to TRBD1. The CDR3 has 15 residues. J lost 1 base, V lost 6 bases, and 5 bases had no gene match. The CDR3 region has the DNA TGTGCCAGCAGCCTTAGGACAGGGGGCACAGATACGCAGTATTTT. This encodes CASSLRTGGTDTQYF.

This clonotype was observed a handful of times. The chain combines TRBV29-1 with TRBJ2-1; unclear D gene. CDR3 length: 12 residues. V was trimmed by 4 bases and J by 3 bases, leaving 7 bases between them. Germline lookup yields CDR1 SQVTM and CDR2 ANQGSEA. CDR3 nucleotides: TGCAGCGTTGGGGCAGGCTACAATGAGCAGTTCTTC. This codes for CSVGAGYNEQFF.

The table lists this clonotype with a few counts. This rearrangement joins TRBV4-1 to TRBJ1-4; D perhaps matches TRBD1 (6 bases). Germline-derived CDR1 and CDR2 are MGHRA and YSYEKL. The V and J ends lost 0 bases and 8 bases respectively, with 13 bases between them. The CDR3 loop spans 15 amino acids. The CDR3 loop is CASSQDGGGREKLFF. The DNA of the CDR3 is TGCGCCAGCAGCCAAGATGGGGGCGGACGAGAAAAACTGTTTTTT.

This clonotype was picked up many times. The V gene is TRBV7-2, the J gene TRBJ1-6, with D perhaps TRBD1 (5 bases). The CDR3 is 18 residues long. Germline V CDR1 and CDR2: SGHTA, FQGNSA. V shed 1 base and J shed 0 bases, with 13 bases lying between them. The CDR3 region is CASSLEPRGGSYNSPLHF. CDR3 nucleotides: TGTGCCAGCAGCTTAGAGCCCCGGGGGGGCTCCTATAATTCACCCCTCCACTTT.

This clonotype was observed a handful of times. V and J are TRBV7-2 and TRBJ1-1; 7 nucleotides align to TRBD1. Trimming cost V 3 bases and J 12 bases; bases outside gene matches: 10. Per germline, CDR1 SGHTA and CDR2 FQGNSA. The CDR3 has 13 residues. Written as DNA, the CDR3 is TGTGCCAGCAGCTTTGACAGGGAGGGGGAGACTTTCTTT. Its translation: CASSFDREGETFF. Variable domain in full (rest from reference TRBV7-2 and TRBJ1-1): GAGVSQSPSNKVTEKGKDVELRCDPISGHTALYWYRQSLGQGLEFLIYFQGNSAPDKSGLPSDRFSAERTGGSVSTLTIQRTQQEDSAVYLCASSFDREGETFFGQGTRLTVV.

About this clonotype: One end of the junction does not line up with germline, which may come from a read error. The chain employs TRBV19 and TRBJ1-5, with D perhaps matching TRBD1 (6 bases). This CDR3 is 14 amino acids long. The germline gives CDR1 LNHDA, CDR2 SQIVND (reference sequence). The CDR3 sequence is CASSINRDDQPQHF. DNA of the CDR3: TGTGCCAGTAGTATAAACAGGGACGATCAGCCCCAACATTTT.

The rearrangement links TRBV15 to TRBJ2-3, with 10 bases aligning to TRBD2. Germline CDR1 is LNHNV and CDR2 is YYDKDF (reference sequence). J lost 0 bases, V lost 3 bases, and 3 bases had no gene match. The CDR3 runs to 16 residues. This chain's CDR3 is CATSRRLAGSTDTQYF. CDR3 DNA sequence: TGTGCCACCAGCAGGCGACTAGCGGGCAGCACAGATACGCAGTATTTT. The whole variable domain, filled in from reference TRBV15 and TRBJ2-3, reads DAMVIQNPRYQVTQFGKPVTLSCSQTLNHNVMYWYQQKSSQAPKLLFHYYDKDFNNEADTPDNFQSRRPNTSFCFLDIRSPGLGDTAMYLCATSRRLAGSTDTQYFGPGTRLTVL.

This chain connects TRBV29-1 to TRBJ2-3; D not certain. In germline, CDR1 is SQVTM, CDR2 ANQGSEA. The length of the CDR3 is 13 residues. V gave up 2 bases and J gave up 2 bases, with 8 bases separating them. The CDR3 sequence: CSVEPHPTDTQYF. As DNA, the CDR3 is TGCAGCGTTGAACCCCACCCCACAGATACGCAGTATTTT.

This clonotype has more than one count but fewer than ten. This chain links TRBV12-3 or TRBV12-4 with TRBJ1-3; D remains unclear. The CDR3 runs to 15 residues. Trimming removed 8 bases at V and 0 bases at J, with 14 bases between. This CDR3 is CASSPAASSGNTIYF. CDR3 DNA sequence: TGTGCCAGCTCCCCAGCAGCAAGCTCTGGAAACACCATATATTTT.

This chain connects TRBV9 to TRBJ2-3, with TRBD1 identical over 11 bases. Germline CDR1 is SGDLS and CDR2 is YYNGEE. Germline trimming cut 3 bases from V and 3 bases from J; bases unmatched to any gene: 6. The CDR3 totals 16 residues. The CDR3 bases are TGTGCCAGCAGCGCATCCGGACAGGGGGCAACAGATACGCAGTATTTT. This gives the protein CASSASGQGATDTQYF.